Each of the 28 T cell receptor beta chains below was sequenced from the same sample in a study of cytomegalovirus exposure and HLA in healthy donors. Sequencing used immunoSEQ multiplex PCR; TCRdb keeps in-frame clones, though not all of them. The sample has roughly 60,000 clones, 85% to 95% seen once; the top ten hold under 2.5%. The specimen was PBMCs. The receptor set was obtained from a man between 18 and 29 years old in good health and CMV-seronegative.

The chain employs TRBV2 and TRBJ2-1; perhaps TRBD2 as D (7 bases). The germline gives CDR1 SNHLY, CDR2 FYNNEI. The CDR3 length is 17 residues. V was shortened by 0 bases and J by 7 bases, with 19 bases between the two germline ends. The CDR3 nucleotides read TGTGCCAGCAGTGAAGCACTGGGAGGGGGGGCAATTAATGAGCAGTTCTTC. Translating gives CASSEALGGGAINEQFF.

V is TRBV5-6 and J is TRBJ2-1; D gene unclear. Germline CDR1 reads SGHDT; CDR2 reads YYEEEE. The CDR3 has 11 amino acids. Trimming left V 4 bases short and J 6 bases short, with 5 bases between. CDR3 residues: CASSLINEQFF. The CDR3 nucleotides are TGTGCCAGCAGCCTTATCAATGAGCAGTTCTTC.

This chain links TRBV6-6 with TRBJ1-1, with a possible D match to TRBD1 (6 bases). The ends were cut back, 4 bases at V and 1 base at J, with 16 bases in the middle. The CDR3 loop spans 16 amino acids. Germline V gives CDR1 MNHNY, CDR2 SVGAGI (reference sequence). The CDR3, as DNA: TGTGCCAGCAGTTCTTTCAGGGGCCGACAGAACACTGAAGCTTTCTTT. The encoded protein is CASSSFRGRQNTEAFF.

The chain couples TRBV18 to TRBJ1-4, with D possibly TRBD1 on 5 matching bases. The CDR3 extends over 15 amino acids. Germline CDR1 KGHSH, CDR2 LQKENI. Trimming removed 2 bases from V and 7 bases from J, with 14 bases in between. CDR3 DNA: TGTGCCAGCTCACCAGTGGGGCGCCTAGGTGAAAAACTGTTTTTT. Protein: CASSPVGRLGEKLFF.

J is TRBJ1-2 and V is TRBV28; 11 nucleotides agree with TRBD1. Per the germline V gene, CDR1 is MDHEN and CDR2 is SYDVKM. This CDR3 has 15 amino acids. The ends lost 4 bases at V and 9 bases at J; junction bases unmatched: 10. In DNA, the CDR3 is TGTGCCAGCAGTTCCGAGGGACAGGGGGACTTTAGCTACACCTTC. Encoded protein: CASSSEGQGDFSYTF.

The chain combines TRBV7-3 with TRBJ2-3, with 12 nucleotides matching TRBD2. V trimming: 7 bases; J trimming: 5 bases; junction bases outside the gene matches: 7. CDR3 size: 15 residues. Germline CDR1 and CDR2: SGHTA and FQGTGA. The CDR3 DNA reads as TGTGCCAGCACTCCTAGCGGGAGGGCCGGAGATACGCAGTATTTT. Translating gives CASTPSGRAGDTQYF.

This sequence joins TRBV29-1 and TRBJ2-1; TRBD2 matches 14 bases. This CDR3 comprises 14 residues. Germline V lookup: CDR1 SQVTM, CDR2 ANQGSEA. Trimming at V came to 7 bases and at J to 2 bases, leaving 1 base not matched to a gene. The CDR3 sequence is CSGGLAGAYNEQFF. DNA of the CDR3: TGCAGCGGGGGACTAGCGGGAGCCTACAATGAGCAGTTCTTC.

This chain joins TRBV19 and TRBJ2-3, with 8 bases aligning to TRBD1. Germline-derived CDR1 and CDR2 are LNHDA and SQIVND (reference sequence). The V segment lost 1 base and the J segment 5 bases; nucleotides outside the gene matches: 5. The CDR3 has 15 amino acids. The CDR3 here is CASSIAAGGKDTQYF. The CDR3 DNA follows: TGTGCCAGTAGTATAGCGGCAGGGGGCAAAGATACGCAGTATTTT.

The chain is built from TRBV19 and TRBJ1-1, with D maybe TRBD1 (5 bases). Trimming took 7 bases from V and 8 from J, leaving 14 bases between them. CDR1 and CDR2 (germline): LNHDA, SQIVND (reference sequence). The CDR3 is made up of 12 amino acids. The CDR3 is CASILIGAEAFF. The CDR3 DNA reads as TGTGCCAGTATCTTGATAGGGGCCGAAGCTTTCTTT.

The chain links TRBV9 to TRBJ1-1, with 7 positions matching TRBD1. CDR1 and CDR2 from the germline V gene are SGDLS and YYNGEE. This CDR3 has 17 residues. With 0 bases clipped from V and 0 bases from J, the junction kept 8 bases outside the gene matches. The DNA for the CDR3 is TGTGCCAGCAGCGTAGAGGGTACAGGGGACCTGAACACTGAAGCTTTCTTT. Translation gives CASSVEGTGDLNTEAFF.

This chain uses TRBV11-2 with TRBJ2-5; 8 positions match TRBD1. The V segment lost 5 bases and the J segment 5 bases; nucleotides outside the gene matches: 7. Per germline, CDR1 SGHAT and CDR2 FQNNGV. CDR3 length: 14 residues. The CDR3 region is CASSPWTGPETQYF. The CDR3 DNA sequence: TGTGCCAGCAGCCCCTGGACAGGGCCGGAGACCCAGTACTTC. Full variable domain (outside the CDR3, taken from reference TRBV11-2 and TRBJ2-5): EAGVAQSPRYKIIEKRQSVAFWCNPISGHATLYWYQQILGQGPKLLIQFQNNGVVDDSQLPKDRFSAERLKGVDSTLKIQPAKLEDSAVYLCASSPWTGPETQYFGPGTRLLVL.

The chain carries TRBV6-6 and TRBJ2-5; D unresolved. The V gene lost 7 bases and the J gene lost 7 bases, with 10 bases spanning the gap. The germline gives CDR1 MNHNY, CDR2 SVGAGI (reference sequence). The CDR3 contains 11 residues. CDR3 sequence: CASTNGGTQYF. Here the CDR3 DNA reads TGTGCCAGCACCAACGGCGGGACCCAGTACTTC.

The chain is built from TRBV7-2 and TRBJ2-1; 8 bases line up with TRBD2. The CDR3 length is 15 residues. The junction had 6 bases not matched to a gene; V was cut back by 3 bases and J by 5 bases. Germline CDR1 is SGHTA and CDR2 is FQGNSA. The CDR3 loop reads CASSFRVAGNNEQFF. CDR3 nucleotides: TGTGCCAGCAGCTTCAGGGTAGCGGGGAACAATGAGCAGTTCTTC.

The chain links TRBV7-9 to TRBJ1-4; the D is unclear. Germline V lookup: CDR1 SEHNR, CDR2 FQNEAQ (reference sequence). This CDR3 comprises 13 residues. Trimming stripped 3 bases from V and 4 bases from J, with 6 bases between. The CDR3 protein is CASSFGDNEKLFF. CDR3 in DNA: TGTGCCAGCAGCTTTGGAGATAATGAAAAACTGTTTTTT.

In this sample, this clone turned up once. V usage is TRBV9 and J usage is TRBJ2-5; 7 bases align to TRBD1. Germline V gene data show CDR1 as SGDLS and CDR2 as YYNGEE. The CDR3 is made up of 14 amino acids. V was pared by 3 bases and J by 4 bases, with 6 bases of the junction left unmatched. The CDR3 sequence is CASSADRVGETQYF. CDR3 nucleotide sequence: TGTGCCAGCAGCGCAGACAGGGTTGGAGAGACCCAGTACTTC.

The J gene is TRBJ1-1, the V gene TRBV6-6, with 7 nucleotides matching TRBD1. CDR1 and CDR2 from the germline V gene are MNHNY and SVGAGI (reference sequence). V trimming: 0 bases; J trimming: 5 bases; junction bases outside the gene matches: 3. This CDR3 spans 14 amino acids. The CDR3: CASSYSGGGTEAFF. The CDR3 nucleotides read TGTGCCAGCAGTTACTCAGGGGGCGGAACTGAAGCTTTCTTT.

This chain joins TRBV19 and TRBJ2-1; no clear D. Trimming left V 8 bases short and J 3 bases short, with 11 bases between. CDR1 is LNHDA and CDR2 is SQIVND in the germline V gene (reference sequence). The CDR3 runs 13 residues. This CDR3 reads CASGRGGYNEQFF. The CDR3 DNA reads as TGTGCCAGTGGAAGAGGCGGCTACAATGAGCAGTTCTTC.

V gene TRBV11-3 combines with J gene TRBJ2-1; TRBD2 matches at 9 bases. This CDR3 contains 16 residues. Germline V lookup: CDR1 SGHNT, CDR2 YENEEA. V was clipped by 0 bases and J by 6 bases; unmatched bases: 6. This chain's CDR3 is CASSLEGSGRSNEQFF. CDR3 DNA sequence: TGTGCCAGCAGCTTAGAGGGCAGCGGGAGGAGCAATGAGCAGTTCTTC.

V and J are TRBV11-1 and TRBJ2-6; the D gene is possibly TRBD2 (5 bases). Trimming removed 3 bases from V and 0 bases from J, with 6 bases in between. Germline V lookup: CDR1 SGHAT, CDR2 FQDESV (reference sequence). This CDR3 contains 15 residues. The CDR3 loop reads CASSLAGSGANVLTF. In DNA, the CDR3 is TGTGCCAGCAGCTTGGCGGGCTCTGGGGCCAACGTCCTGACTTTC.

The chain couples TRBV6-5 to TRBJ2-7; maybe TRBD1 (5 bases). Trimming removed 0 bases at V and 5 bases at J, with 11 bases between. The germline gives CDR1 MNHEY, CDR2 SVGAGI. The CDR3 contains 14 residues. CDR3 sequence: CASSYSKGSDEQYF. In nucleotides, the CDR3 is TGTGCCAGCAGTTACTCAAAGGGGTCGGACGAGCAGTACTTC.

The chain recombines TRBV7-9 with TRBJ1-1; a weak D match, TRBD1 (6 bases). Germline CDR1 reads SEHNR; CDR2 reads FQNEAQ (reference sequence). V was trimmed by 5 bases and J by 0 bases, leaving 22 bases between them. CDR3 size: 18 residues. The CDR3 sequence is CASSPHPGGRPLNTEAFF. For the CDR3, the DNA is TGTGCCAGCAGCCCCCACCCGGGGGGCCGCCCCTTGAACACTGAAGCTTTCTTT.

This sequence joins TRBV11-2 and TRBJ1-2, with TRBD1 matching 7 bases. This CDR3 contains 14 residues. Losses at the gene ends were 6 bases for V and 2 bases for J; bases not matched to a gene: 6. The germline CDR1 and CDR2 sequences are SGHAT and FQNNGV. DNA for the CDR3: TGTGCCAGCAGGGATCCGGGACAGAACTATGGCTACACCTTC. This codes for CASRDPGQNYGYTF.

V and J are TRBV4-1 and TRBJ1-2, with TRBD1 as a possible D gene (5 bases). Per the germline V gene, CDR1 is MGHRA and CDR2 is YSYEKL. Trimming left V 6 bases short and J 5 bases short, with 16 bases between. CDR3 length: 14 residues. This CDR3 is CASSGHAASYGYTF. The CDR3 region has the DNA TGCGCCAGCAGTGGACATGCGGCGTCGTATGGCTACACCTTC.

This rearrangement joins TRBV6-5 to TRBJ1-4; D is ambiguous. The germline V gene encodes CDR1 MNHEY and CDR2 SVGAGI. V lost 5 bases, J lost 0 bases, and 7 bases lay in between. The CDR3 has 14 residues. The CDR3 nucleotides read TGTGCCAGCAGTCGAACAGCAACTAATGAAAAACTGTTTTTT. Its translation is CASSRTATNEKLFF.

The chain links TRBV6-6 to TRBJ2-7; a weak D match, TRBD2 (5 bases). This CDR3 is 15 amino acids long. The V end lost 0 bases, the J end lost 4 bases, and 13 bases lay between the germline ends. Germline CDR1 and CDR2: MNHNY and SVGAGI (reference sequence). CDR3 protein: CASSYSGAPGYEQYF. In DNA, the CDR3 is TGTGCCAGCAGTTACTCCGGAGCGCCGGGGTACGAGCAGTACTTC.

CDR3 sequence: CASSLLGTFSEQYF. CDR3 nucleotide sequence: TGTGCCAGCAGCTTACTCGGGACATTCTCCGAGCAGTACTTC. This rearrangement joins TRBV7-9 to TRBJ2-7; weak D call: TRBD1 (6 bases). In germline, CDR1 is SEHNR, CDR2 FQNEAQ (reference sequence). The CDR3 totals 14 residues. Between the trimmed V and J ends, which lost 2 bases and 6 bases, there was a span of 14 bases.

In its sample, this clone was seen a few times. The genes are TRBV7-6 and TRBJ2-6; D remains unclear. This CDR3 contains 16 residues. The germline CDR1 and CDR2 sequences are SGHVS and FNYEAQ. The ends were cut back, 5 bases at V and 5 bases at J, with 16 bases in the middle. In DNA, the CDR3 is TGTGCCAGCAGCACCTGTATACAAAGTCGGGCCAACGTCCTGACTTTC. Protein: CASSTCIQSRANVLTF. The entire variable domain, with the rest obtained from reference TRBV7-6 and TRBJ2-6, is as follows: GAGVSQSPRYKVTKRGQDVALRCDPISGHVSLYWYRQALGQGPEFLTYFNYEAQQDKSGLPNDRFSAERPEGSISTLTIQRTEQRDSAMYRCASSTCIQSRANVLTFGAGSRLTVL.

V gene TRBV6-5 combines with J gene TRBJ1-1, with D maybe TRBD1 (5 bases). In germline, CDR1 is MNHEY, CDR2 SVGAGI. The CDR3 is 14 residues long. Between the trimmed V and J ends, which lost 5 bases and 3 bases, there was a span of 13 bases. The CDR3 region is CASSGTGPYTEAFF. The DNA of the CDR3 is TGTGCCAGCAGTGGCACAGGACCCTACACTGAAGCTTTCTTT.